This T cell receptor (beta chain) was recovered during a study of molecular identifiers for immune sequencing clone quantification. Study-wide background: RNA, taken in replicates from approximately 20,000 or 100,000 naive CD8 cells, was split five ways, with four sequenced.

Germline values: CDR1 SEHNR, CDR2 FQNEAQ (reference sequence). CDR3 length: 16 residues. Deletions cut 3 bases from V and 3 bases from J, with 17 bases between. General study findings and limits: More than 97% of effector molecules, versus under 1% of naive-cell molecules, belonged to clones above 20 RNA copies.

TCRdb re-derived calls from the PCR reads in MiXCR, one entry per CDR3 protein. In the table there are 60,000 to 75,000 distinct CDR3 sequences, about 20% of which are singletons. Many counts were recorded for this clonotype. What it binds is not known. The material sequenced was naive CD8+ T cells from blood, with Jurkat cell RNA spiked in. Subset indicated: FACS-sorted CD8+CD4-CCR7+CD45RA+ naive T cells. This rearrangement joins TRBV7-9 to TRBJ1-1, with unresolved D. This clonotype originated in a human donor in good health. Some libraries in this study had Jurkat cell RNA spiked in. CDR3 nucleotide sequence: TGTGCCAGCAGCTTCGGGAAAGTCACAGAATACACTGAAGCTTTCTTT. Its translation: CASSFGKVTEYTEAFF.